The 25 T cell receptor beta chains below all came from one sample that was sequenced in a study of cytomegalovirus exposure and HLA in healthy donors. Sequenced by immunoSEQ multiplex PCR; TCRdb stores in-frame clones only, minus some. The table lists 250,000 to 350,000 clones, roughly 87% of them singletons. The specimen was PBMCs. All receptors come from a man younger than 40 in good health and CMV-seronegative.

This clone was detected only once. This rearrangement joins TRBV20-1 to TRBJ1-1; D gene uncertain. The V gene lost 7 bases and the J gene lost 5 bases, with 11 bases spanning the gap. The CDR3 runs to 11 residues. Germline lookup yields CDR1 DFQATT and CDR2 SNEGSKA (reference sequence). The CDR3 DNA is TGCAGTGTAGATGGGAGAACTGAAGCTTTCTTT. Amino acids: CSVDGRTEAFF.

The chain employs TRBV19 and TRBJ1-6, with 7 bases fitting TRBD1. CDR1 is LNHDA, CDR2 SQIVND, per germline (reference sequence). J lost 7 bases, V lost 5 bases, and 5 bases had no gene match. CDR3 length: 14 amino acids. This chain's CDR3 is CASSPLQGNSPLHF. CDR3 coding DNA: TGTGCCAGTAGTCCGCTACAGGGGAATTCACCCCTCCACTTT.

The chain couples TRBV6-6 to TRBJ2-1; TRBD2 might be the D (7 bases). Germline CDR1 and CDR2: MNHNY and SVGAGI (reference sequence). CDR3 size: 14 residues. Trimming left V 2 bases short and J 7 bases short, with 12 bases between. CDR3 nucleotides: TGTGCCAGCAGTTACGGGGGGGCAGGGAATGAGCAGTTCTTC. This gives the protein CASSYGGAGNEQFF.

The rearrangement links TRBV19 to TRBJ2-6; D is unresolved. The CDR3 consists of 17 residues. Trimming stripped 7 bases from V and 0 bases from J, with 16 bases between. Germline V gives CDR1 LNHDA, CDR2 SQIVND (reference sequence). CDR3 sequence (DNA): TGTGCCAGTACCCGCCACTCCTCCACCTCTGGGGCCAACGTCCTGACTTTC. This encodes CASTRHSSTSGANVLTF.

V gene TRBV18 combines with J gene TRBJ2-5; D unresolved. The V gene's germline CDR1 is KGHSH and CDR2 LQKENI. This CDR3 has 15 residues. Trimming pared 2 bases from V and 0 bases from J, leaving 10 bases between. CDR3 nucleotide sequence: TGTGCCAGCTCACCATTGAGCACTAACCAAGAGACCCAGTACTTC. It yields the protein CASSPLSTNQETQYF.

This clone appeared a single time. The V call is TRBV5-6, the J call TRBJ1-2; D is undetermined. The germline CDR1 and CDR2 sequences are SGHDT and YYEEEE. Trimming removed 6 bases from V and 5 bases from J, with 14 bases in between. This CDR3 is 13 amino acids long. For the CDR3, the DNA is TGTGCCAGCACCAGTACCGGGTTTTATGGCTACACCTTC. Translated, it gives CASTSTGFYGYTF.

The J gene is TRBJ1-1, the V gene TRBV10-3, with 8 bases lining up with TRBD1. Trimming at V came to 10 bases and at J to 5 bases, leaving 9 bases not matched to a gene. The CDR3 loop spans 13 amino acids. Germline CDR1 ENHRY, CDR2 SYGVKD. The CDR3 coding sequence is TGTGCCACCGACAGGGGAGGAGGGACTGAAGCTTTCTTT. Its translation: CATDRGGGTEAFF.

This clone appeared a few times. The chain employs TRBV15 and TRBJ1-1; possibly TRBD1 for D (6 bases). CDR1 and CDR2 from the germline V gene are LNHNV and YYDKDF (reference sequence). The V and J ends lost 8 bases and 1 base respectively, with 23 bases between them. The CDR3 contains 17 residues. The CDR3 DNA follows: TGTGCCACCTCCTCCCGAAGGCAGGGGCATAAGAACACTGAAGCTTTCTTT. Translated, it gives CATSSRRQGHKNTEAFF. The full variable domain, its missing parts supplied by reference TRBV15 and TRBJ1-1, is DAMVIQNPRYQVTQFGKPVTLSCSQTLNHNVMYWYQQKSSQAPKLLFHYYDKDFNNEADTPDNFQSRRPNTSFCFLDIRSPGLGDTAMYLCATSSRRQGHKNTEAFFGQGTRLTVV.

V usage is TRBV7-2 and J usage is TRBJ2-7; a weak D match, TRBD1 (5 bases). Germline lookup yields CDR1 SGHTA and CDR2 FQGNSA. The V end was cut by 0 bases, the J end by 5 bases, with 11 bases between. The CDR3 is 14 residues long. The CDR3 loop reads CASSLASQGHEQYF. The CDR3 DNA follows: TGTGCCAGCAGCTTAGCATCGCAGGGTCACGAGCAGTACTTC.

This rearrangement joins TRBV19 to TRBJ2-1; D possibly corresponds to TRBD2 (7 bases). The CDR3 has 16 amino acids. Trimming took 5 bases from V and 0 from J, leaving 14 bases between them. In germline, CDR1 is LNHDA, CDR2 SQIVND (reference sequence). This chain's CDR3 is CASSLPGGYSYNEQFF. The CDR3 DNA follows: TGTGCCAGTAGTCTCCCGGGGGGCTACTCCTACAATGAGCAGTTCTTC. Drawing the rest from reference TRBV19 and TRBJ2-1, the complete variable domain is DGGITQSPKYLFRKEGQNVTLSCEQNLNHDAMYWYRQDPGQGLRLIYYSQIVNDFQKGDIAEGYSVSREKKESFPLTVTSAQKNPTAFYLCASSLPGGYSYNEQFFGPGTRLTVL.

Here the CDR3 DNA reads TGTGCCAGCAGTTCCCGGTTCAGGGGGCTCGATCAGCCCCAGCATTTT. It translates to CASSSRFRGLDQPQHF. J is TRBJ1-5 and V is TRBV6-5; 8 bases fit TRBD1. V lost 4 bases, J lost 5 bases, and 10 bases stayed unmatched. This CDR3 has 16 amino acids. In germline, CDR1 is MNHEY, CDR2 SVGAGI.

The J gene is TRBJ2-2, the V gene TRBV6-5; 7 bases align to TRBD1. This CDR3 region has 15 residues. The ends lost 7 bases at V and 2 bases at J; junction bases unmatched: 7. Germline V gene data show CDR1 as MNHEY and CDR2 as SVGAGI. For the CDR3, the DNA is TGTGCCAGCACGCTCGCAGGGGGTAACACCGGGGAGCTGTTTTTT. Translation: CASTLAGGNTGELFF.

CDR3 nucleotide sequence: TGTGCCTGGAGTGTAGTGACAAACACCGGGGAGCTGTTTTTT. It translates to CAWSVVTNTGELFF. This sequence joins TRBV30 and TRBJ2-2; D is unresolved. Trimming stripped 0 bases from V and 2 bases from J, with 7 bases between. The CDR3 extends over 14 amino acids. Germline V CDR1 and CDR2: GTSNPN, SVGIG (reference sequence).

The chain couples TRBV10-3 to TRBJ1-1, with a weak D call TRBD1 (6 bases). The germline V gene has CDR1 ENHRY and CDR2 SYGVKD. The ends were cut back, 3 bases at V and 1 base at J, with 12 bases in the middle. The CDR3 consists of 15 residues. The CDR3 protein is CAISDRDTKNTEAFF. The DNA of the CDR3 is TGTGCCATCAGTGACCGGGACACCAAGAACACTGAAGCTTTCTTT.

The chain employs TRBV7-9 and TRBJ1-1; unclear D gene. This CDR3 region has 16 residues. Germline V gives CDR1 SEHNR, CDR2 FQNEAQ (reference sequence). Trimming removed 0 bases at V and 2 bases at J, with 13 bases between. CDR3 coding DNA: TGTGCCAGCAGCTTAGCTACCGGAGAGGAAAACACTGAAGCTTTCTTT. Amino acids: CASSLATGEENTEAFF.

J is TRBJ1-2 and V is TRBV14; unclear D gene. The length of the CDR3 is 13 residues. CDR1 is SGHDN, CDR2 FVKESK, per germline. Trimming took off 0 bases at V and 2 bases at J, with 4 bases between the two ends. CDR3 loop: CASSQDRNYGYTF. CDR3 sequence (DNA): TGTGCCAGCAGCCAAGACAGAAACTATGGCTACACCTTC.

The V gene is TRBV14, the J gene TRBJ2-7, with a tentative D call TRBD1 (5 bases). Germline CDR1 is SGHDN and CDR2 is FVKESK. This CDR3 is 14 amino acids long. The ends were cut back, 4 bases at V and 1 base at J, with 11 bases in the middle. The CDR3 DNA follows: TGTGCCAGCAGCCGCCAGGACATATCCTACGAGCAGTACTTC. Its translation: CASSRQDISYEQYF.

This clone was counted once. The J gene is TRBJ2-7, the V gene TRBV9; possible D gene TRBD2, 7 bases. The CDR3 spans 15 residues. Trimming took 1 base from V and 2 from J, leaving 13 bases between them. The germline gives CDR1 SGDLS, CDR2 YYNGEE. The CDR3 protein is CASSVLGGATYEQYF. The CDR3 DNA sequence: TGTGCCAGCAGCGTATTGGGGGGGGCTACCTACGAGCAGTACTTC.

V gene TRBV6-5 combines with J gene TRBJ2-5; 8 bases agree with TRBD2. This CDR3 spans 14 amino acids. CDR1 is MNHEY, CDR2 SVGAGI, per germline. The V gene end was trimmed by 4 bases and the J gene end by 6 bases; junction bases not matched to a gene: 7. Written as DNA, the CDR3 is TGTGCCAGCAGTTTAGCCGGGGGGGCGCAGACCCAGTACTTC. Residues: CASSLAGGAQTQYF.

The chain links TRBV29-1 to TRBJ2-2, with TRBD2 matching 8 bases. Germline V gives CDR1 SQVTM, CDR2 ANQGSEA. CDR3 length: 14 amino acids. Losses at the gene ends were 3 bases for V and 6 bases for J; bases not matched to a gene: 6. For the CDR3, the DNA is TGCAGCGTTGACCAAGGCGGGGGGTCCGGGGAGCTGTTTTTT. It yields the protein CSVDQGGGSGELFF.

This chain uses TRBV7-9 with TRBJ2-3; D remains unclear. CDR1 and CDR2 from the germline V gene are SEHNR and FQNEAQ (reference sequence). Deletions cut 7 bases from V and 4 bases from J, with 9 bases between. The length of the CDR3 is 12 residues. In DNA form, the CDR3 reads TGTGCCAGCAAGGAGAGCGCAGATACGCAGTATTTT. Translating it yields CASKESADTQYF.

V usage is TRBV4-1 and J usage is TRBJ2-7, with a weak D call TRBD2 (7 bases). The germline V gene has CDR1 MGHRA and CDR2 YSYEKL. Trimming removed 4 bases at V and 4 bases at J, with 14 bases between. The CDR3 covers 14 residues. This CDR3 reads CASSRGAGAYEQYF. CDR3 DNA: TGCGCCAGCAGCCGCGGTGCGGGGGCATACGAGCAGTACTTC.

V and J are TRBV2 and TRBJ2-1; TRBD2 matches 10 bases. V lost 5 bases to trimming and J lost 4 bases; unmatched junction nucleotides: 2. The CDR3 is 14 residues long. CDR1 and CDR2 (germline): SNHLY, FYNNEI. The CDR3 loop reads CASSPSGGYNEQFF. CDR3 nucleotides: TGTGCCAGCAGTCCTAGCGGGGGATACAATGAGCAGTTCTTC.

This chain uses TRBV18 with TRBJ1-2; 9 bases align to TRBD1. V lost 3 bases to trimming and J lost 2 bases; unmatched junction nucleotides: 7. Germline CDR1 is KGHSH and CDR2 is LQKENI. The CDR3 contains 16 residues. CDR3 sequence: CASSPRTGEVNYGYTF. As DNA, the CDR3 is TGTGCCAGCTCACCCCGGACAGGGGAGGTGAACTATGGCTACACCTTC.

This clone was picked up one time. The chain links TRBV6-1 to TRBJ2-3; 9 nucleotides align to TRBD2. This CDR3 is built from 15 residues. The germline gives CDR1 MNHNS, CDR2 SASEGT. J was trimmed by 6 bases and V by 6 bases; bases with no gene match: 10. For the CDR3, the DNA is TGTGCCAGCAGCCTCTGGGATAGCGGGGGTGATACGCAGTATTTT. Its protein product is CASSLWDSGGDTQYF.